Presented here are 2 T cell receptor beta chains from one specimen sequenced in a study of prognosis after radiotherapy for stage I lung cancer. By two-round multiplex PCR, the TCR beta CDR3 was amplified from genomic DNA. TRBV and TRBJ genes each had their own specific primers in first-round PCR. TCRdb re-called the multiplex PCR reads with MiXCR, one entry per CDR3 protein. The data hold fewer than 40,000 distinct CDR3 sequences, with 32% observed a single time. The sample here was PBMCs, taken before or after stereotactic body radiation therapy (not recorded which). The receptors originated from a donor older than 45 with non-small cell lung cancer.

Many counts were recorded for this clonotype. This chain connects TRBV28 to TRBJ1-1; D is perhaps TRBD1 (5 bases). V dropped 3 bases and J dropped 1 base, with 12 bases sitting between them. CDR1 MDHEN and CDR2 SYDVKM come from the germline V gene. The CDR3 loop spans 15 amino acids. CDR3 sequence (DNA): TGTGCCAGCAGTTTTGCGGGGGTGGGGAACACTGAAGCTTTCTTT. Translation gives CASSFAGVGNTEAFF.

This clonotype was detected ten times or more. DNA for the CDR3: TGTGCCAGCCACTCGCGGGGCAGGGAGATTTGGAACTATGGCTACACCTTC. Translation gives CASHSRGREIWNYGYTF. The chain joins TRBV6-1 to TRBJ1-2, with TRBD1 as a possible D gene (5 bases). This CDR3 has 17 amino acids. Trimming cost V 8 bases and J 2 bases, with 24 bases left between them. CDR1 and CDR2 (germline): MNHNS, SASEGT.